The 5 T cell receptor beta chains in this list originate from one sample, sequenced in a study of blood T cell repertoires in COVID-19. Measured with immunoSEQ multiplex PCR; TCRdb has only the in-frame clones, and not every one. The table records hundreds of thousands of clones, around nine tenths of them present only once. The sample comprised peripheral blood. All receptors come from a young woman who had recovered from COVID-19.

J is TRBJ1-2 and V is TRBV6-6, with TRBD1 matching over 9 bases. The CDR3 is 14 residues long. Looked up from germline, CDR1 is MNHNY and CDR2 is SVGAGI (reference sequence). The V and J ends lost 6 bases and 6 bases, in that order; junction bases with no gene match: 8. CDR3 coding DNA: TGTGCCAGCAGCTGGGACAGGGCTAGCCATGGCTACACCTTC. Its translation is CASSWDRASHGYTF.

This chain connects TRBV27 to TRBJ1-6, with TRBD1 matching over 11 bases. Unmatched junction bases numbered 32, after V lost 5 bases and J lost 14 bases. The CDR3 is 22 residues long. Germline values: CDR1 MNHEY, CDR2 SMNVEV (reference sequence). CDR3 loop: CASSIRPPGQGDRPTFPRTLHF. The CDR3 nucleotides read TGTGCCAGCAGTATACGGCCCCCGGGACAGGGGGACCGTCCCACTTTCCCAAGGACCCTCCACTTT.

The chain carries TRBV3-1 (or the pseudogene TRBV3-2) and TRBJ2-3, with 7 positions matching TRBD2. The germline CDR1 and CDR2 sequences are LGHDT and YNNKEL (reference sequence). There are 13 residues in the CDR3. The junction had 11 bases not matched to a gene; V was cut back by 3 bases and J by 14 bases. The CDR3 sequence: CASSHWGGWSWYF. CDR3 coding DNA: TGTGCCAGCAGCCACTGGGGGGGTTGGTCGTGGTATTTT.

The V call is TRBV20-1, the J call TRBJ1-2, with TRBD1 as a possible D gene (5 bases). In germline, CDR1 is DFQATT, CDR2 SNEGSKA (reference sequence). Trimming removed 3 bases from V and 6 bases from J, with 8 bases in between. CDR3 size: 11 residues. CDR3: CSASPRDGYTF. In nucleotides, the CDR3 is TGCAGTGCTAGCCCCAGGGATGGCTACACCTTC.

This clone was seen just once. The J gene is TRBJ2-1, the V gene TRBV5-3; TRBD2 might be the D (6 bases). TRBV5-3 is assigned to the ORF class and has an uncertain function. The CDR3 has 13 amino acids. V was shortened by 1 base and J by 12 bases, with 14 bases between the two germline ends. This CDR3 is CARSLHPVGGQFF. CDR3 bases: TGTGCCAGAAGCTTGCACCCGGTCGGGGGGCAGTTCTTC.